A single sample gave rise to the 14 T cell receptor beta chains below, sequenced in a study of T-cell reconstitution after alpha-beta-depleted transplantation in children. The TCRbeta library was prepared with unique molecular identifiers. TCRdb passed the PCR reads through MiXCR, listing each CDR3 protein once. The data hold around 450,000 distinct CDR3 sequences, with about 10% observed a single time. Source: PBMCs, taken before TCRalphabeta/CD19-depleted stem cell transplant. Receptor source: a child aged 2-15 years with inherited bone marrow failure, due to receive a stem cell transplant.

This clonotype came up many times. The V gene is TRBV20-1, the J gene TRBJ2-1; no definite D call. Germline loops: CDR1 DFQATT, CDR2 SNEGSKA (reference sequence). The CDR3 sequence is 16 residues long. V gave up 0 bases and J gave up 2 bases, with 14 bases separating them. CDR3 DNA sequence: TGCAGTGCTAGAGATTCCCGGACGGGTACCTACAATGAGCAGTTCTTC. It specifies CSARDSRTGTYNEQFF.

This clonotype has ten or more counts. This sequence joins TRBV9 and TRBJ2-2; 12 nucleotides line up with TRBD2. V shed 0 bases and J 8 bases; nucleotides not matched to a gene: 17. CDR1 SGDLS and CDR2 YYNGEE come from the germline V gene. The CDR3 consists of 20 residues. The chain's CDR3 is CASSVGPSGRLAGVDGELFF. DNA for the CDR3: TGTGCCAGCAGCGTAGGCCCTTCAGGAAGACTAGCGGGAGTAGATGGGGAGCTGTTTTTT.

Written as DNA, the CDR3 is TGTGCCAGCAGTCCACTAGGACTGTACGAGCAGTACTTC. Translating gives CASSPLGLYEQYF. The chain is built from TRBV27 and TRBJ2-7; possibly TRBD2 for D (5 bases). Trimming shortened V by 5 bases and J by 4 bases, and 12 bases separated the two germline ends. Per germline, CDR1 MNHEY and CDR2 SMNVEV (reference sequence). The length of the CDR3 is 13 residues.

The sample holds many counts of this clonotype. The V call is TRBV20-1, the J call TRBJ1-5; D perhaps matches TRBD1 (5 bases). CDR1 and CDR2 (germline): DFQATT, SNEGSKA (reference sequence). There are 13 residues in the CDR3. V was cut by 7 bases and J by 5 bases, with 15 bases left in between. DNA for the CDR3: TGCAGTGTAAGACCCAGGGCTGATCAGCCCCAGCATTTT. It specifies CSVRPRADQPQHF.

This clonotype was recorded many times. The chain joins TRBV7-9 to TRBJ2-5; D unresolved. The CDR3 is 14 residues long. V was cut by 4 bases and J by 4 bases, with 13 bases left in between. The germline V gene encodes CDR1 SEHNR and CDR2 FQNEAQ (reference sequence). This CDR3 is CASSSPSWVETQYF. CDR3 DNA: TGTGCCAGCAGCTCCCCCTCTTGGGTAGAGACCCAGTACTTC. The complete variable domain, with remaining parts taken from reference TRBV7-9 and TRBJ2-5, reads DTGVSQNPRHKITKRGQNVTFRCDPISEHNRLYWYRQTLGQGPEFLTYFQNEAQLEKSRLLSDRFSAERPKGSFSTLEIQRTEQGDSAMYLCASSSPSWVETQYFGPGTRLLVL.

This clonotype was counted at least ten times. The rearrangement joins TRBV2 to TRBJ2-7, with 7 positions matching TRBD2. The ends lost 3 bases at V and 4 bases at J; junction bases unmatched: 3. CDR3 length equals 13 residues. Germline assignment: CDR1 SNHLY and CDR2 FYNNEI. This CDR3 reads CASSDEGGYEQYF. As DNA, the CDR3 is TGTGCCAGCAGTGATGAGGGAGGGTACGAGCAGTACTTC.

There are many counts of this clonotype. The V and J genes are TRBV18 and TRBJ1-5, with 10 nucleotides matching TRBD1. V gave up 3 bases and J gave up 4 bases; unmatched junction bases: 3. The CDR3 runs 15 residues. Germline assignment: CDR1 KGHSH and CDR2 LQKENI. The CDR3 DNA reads TGTGCCAGCTCACCCCGGGACAGGGGAAATCAGCCCCAGCATTTT. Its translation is CASSPRDRGNQPQHF. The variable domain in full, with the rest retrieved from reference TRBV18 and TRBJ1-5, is NAGVMQNPRHLVRRRGQEARLRCSPMKGHSHVYWYRQLPEEGLKFMVYLQKENIIDESGMPKERFSAEFPKEGPSILRIQQVVRGDSAAYFCASSPRDRGNQPQHFGDGTRLSIL.

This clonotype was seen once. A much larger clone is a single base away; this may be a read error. Written as DNA, the CDR3 is TGCGCCAGCAGCCAAGACCCGGGACCGGCCTACGAGCAGTTCTTC. This encodes CASSQDPGPAYEQFF. The chain uses TRBV4-3 and TRBJ2-1; D may correspond to TRBD1 or TRBD2 (5 bases each). This CDR3 comprises 15 residues. V was shortened by 0 bases and J by 10 bases, with 16 bases between the two germline ends. Germline assignment: CDR1 LGHNA and CDR2 YSLEER.

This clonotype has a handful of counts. CDR3 nucleotides: TGTGCCACCGGACAGACTCCTAACGAGCAGTACTTC. Protein sequence: CATGQTPNEQYF. V is TRBV12-3 or TRBV12-4 and J is TRBJ2-7; D perhaps matches TRBD1 (6 bases). The CDR3 spans 12 residues. The germline V and J ends were trimmed by 10 bases and 5 bases, with 15 bases remaining between them.

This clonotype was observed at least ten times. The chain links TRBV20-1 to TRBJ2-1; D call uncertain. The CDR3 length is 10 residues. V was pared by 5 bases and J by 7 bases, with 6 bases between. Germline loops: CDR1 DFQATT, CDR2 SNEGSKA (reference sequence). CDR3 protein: CSAGWNEQFF. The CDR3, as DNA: TGCAGTGCTGGGTGGAATGAGCAGTTCTTC.

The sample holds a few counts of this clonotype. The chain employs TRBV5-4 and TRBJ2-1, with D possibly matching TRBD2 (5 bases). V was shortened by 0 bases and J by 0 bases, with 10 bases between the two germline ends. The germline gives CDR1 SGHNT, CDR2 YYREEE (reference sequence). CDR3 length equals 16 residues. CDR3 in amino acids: CASSLGAESSYNEQFF. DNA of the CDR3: TGTGCCAGCAGCTTGGGAGCGGAGAGCTCCTACAATGAGCAGTTCTTC. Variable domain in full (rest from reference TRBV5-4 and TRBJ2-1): ETGVTQSPTHLIKTRGQQVTLRCSSQSGHNTVSWYQQALGQGPQFIFQYYREEENGRGNFPPRFSGLQFPNYSSELNVNALELDDSALYLCASSLGAESSYNEQFFGPGTRLTVL.

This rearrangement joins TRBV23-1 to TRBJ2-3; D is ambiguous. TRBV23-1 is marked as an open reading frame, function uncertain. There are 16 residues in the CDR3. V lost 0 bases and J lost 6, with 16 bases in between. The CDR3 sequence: CASSQSVLSQVDTQYF. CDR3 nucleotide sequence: TGCGCCAGCAGTCAATCAGTACTGTCCCAAGTGGATACGCAGTATTTT.

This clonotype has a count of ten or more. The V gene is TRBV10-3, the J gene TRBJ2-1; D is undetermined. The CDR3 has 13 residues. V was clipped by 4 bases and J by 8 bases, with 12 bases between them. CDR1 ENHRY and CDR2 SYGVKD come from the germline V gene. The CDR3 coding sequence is TGTGCCATCAGTGTCGAGGTGGTGGATGAGCAGTTCTTC. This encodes CAISVEVVDEQFF.

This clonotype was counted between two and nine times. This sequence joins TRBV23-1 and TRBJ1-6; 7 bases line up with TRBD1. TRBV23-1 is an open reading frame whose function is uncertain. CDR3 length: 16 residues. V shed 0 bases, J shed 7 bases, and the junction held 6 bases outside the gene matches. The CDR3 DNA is TGCGCCAGCAGTCAATCCTCAGGGGGGAGGAATTCACCCCTCCACTTT. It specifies CASSQSSGGRNSPLHF.